This entry lists 28 T cell receptor beta chains sequenced from one sample in a study of blood T cell repertoires in COVID-19. The protocol was immunoSEQ multiplex PCR, while the TCRdb copy is restricted to in-frame clones and leaves out a portion. This sample has 150,000 to 200,000 clones, with 80% to 85% found just once. Material for sequencing was peripheral blood. The receptors derive from a woman of 80 years or more with active or convalescent COVID-19.

The chain has TRBV19 and TRBJ1-1; TRBD1 matches at 7 bases. CDR3 length: 14 residues. CDR1 and CDR2 from the germline V gene are LNHDA and SQIVND (reference sequence). Trimming took 7 bases from V and 1 from J; bases not matched to a gene: 6. CDR3 region: CASTETGANTEAFF. DNA for the CDR3: TGTGCCAGTACCGAAACAGGGGCGAACACTGAAGCTTTCTTT.

This clone was counted a few times. The rearrangement joins TRBV6-1 to TRBJ1-2; tentatively, D is TRBD1 (5 bases). The ends were cut back, 1 base at V and 2 bases at J, with 8 bases in the middle. The CDR3 totals 14 residues. Germline V gene data show CDR1 as MNHNS and CDR2 as SASEGT. The CDR3 bases are TGTGCCAGCAGTGAAGAAGCAGGGAACTATGGCTACACCTTC. Translation gives CASSEEAGNYGYTF.

The chain carries TRBV7-8 and TRBJ1-2; TRBD1 agrees at 8 bases. Germline assignment: CDR1 SGHVS and CDR2 FQNEAQ. Trimming at V came to 5 bases and at J to 4 bases, leaving 9 bases not matched to a gene. This CDR3 is built from 15 residues. The CDR3 loop reads CASSPQGAMGYGYTF. The DNA of the CDR3 is TGTGCCAGCAGCCCTCAGGGGGCCATGGGCTATGGCTACACCTTC.

This clone has just a few counts. This chain uses TRBV11-2 with TRBJ1-1; TRBD1 aligns across 10 bases. Trimming cost V 1 base and J 0 bases; bases outside gene matches: 2. Looked up from germline, CDR1 is SGHAT and CDR2 is FQNNGV. This CDR3 is 16 amino acids long. The CDR3 coding sequence is TGTGCCAGCAGCTTAGTGGGACAGGGGATGAACACTGAAGCTTTCTTT. This encodes CASSLVGQGMNTEAFF.

This chain joins TRBV18 and TRBJ2-6; tentative D call: TRBD1 (6 bases). Trimming shortened V by 2 bases and J by 5 bases, and 7 bases separated the two germline ends. Germline V gene sequence: CDR1 KGHSH, CDR2 LQKENI. The CDR3 runs 14 residues. CDR3 protein: CASSPGDRANVLTF. CDR3 bases: TGTGCCAGCTCACCAGGGGACAGGGCCAACGTCCTGACTTTC.

The chain is built from TRBV7-2 and TRBJ2-1; possibly TRBD1 for D (7 bases). The CDR3 totals 16 residues. The ends were cut back, 2 bases at V and 0 bases at J, with 11 bases in the middle. Germline V gene data show CDR1 as SGHTA and CDR2 as FQGNSA. The CDR3: CASSLRGTASYNEQFF. CDR3 bases: TGTGCCAGCAGCTTACGGGGGACAGCCTCCTACAATGAGCAGTTCTTC. Full variable domain (rest looked up from reference TRBV7-2 and TRBJ2-1): GAGVSQSPSNKVTEKGKDVELRCDPISGHTALYWYRQSLGQGLEFLIYFQGNSAPDKSGLPSDRFSAERTGGSVSTLTIQRTQQEDSAVYLCASSLRGTASYNEQFFGPGTRLTVL.

CDR3 residues: CASSQPGGGPYEQYF. The CDR3 DNA follows: TGTGCCAGCAGTCAGCCGGGTGGGGGCCCCTACGAGCAGTACTTC. The chain couples TRBV6-5 to TRBJ2-7; possibly TRBD1 for D (6 bases). V was cut by 5 bases and J by 2 bases, with 16 bases left in between. The germline gives CDR1 MNHEY, CDR2 SVGAGI. The CDR3 has 15 residues.

The chain has TRBV6-2 or TRBV6-3 and TRBJ2-1, with TRBD2 identical over 13 bases. Germline V gene lookup returns CDR1 MNHEY and CDR2 SVGEGT. This CDR3 has 18 residues. After removal of 4 bases from V and 9 bases from J, the junction contained 15 bases not matched to a gene. The CDR3 spells CASSSYSGLAGARGEQFF. The CDR3 nucleotides read TGTGCCAGCAGTTCCTACTCAGGACTAGCGGGGGCCCGGGGTGAGCAGTTCTTC.

This chain links TRBV18 with TRBJ1-3; D ambiguous. The CDR3 contains 14 residues. The ends were cut back, 3 bases at V and 0 bases at J, with 6 bases in the middle. Germline CDR1 KGHSH, CDR2 LQKENI. This CDR3 is CASSPGSSGNTIYF. Written as DNA, the CDR3 is TGTGCCAGCTCACCCGGGAGCTCTGGAAACACCATATATTTT.

The chain has TRBV3-1 (or the pseudogene TRBV3-2) and TRBJ1-1; possibly TRBD1 for D (5 bases). The CDR3 sequence is 14 residues long. The V end was cut by 1 base, the J end by 1 base, with 7 bases between. CDR1 LGHDT and CDR2 YNNKEL come from the germline V gene (reference sequence). The CDR3 DNA is TGTGCCAGCAGCCAAGTCCAGGGGAACACTGAAGCTTTCTTT. Its translation is CASSQVQGNTEAFF.

The chain joins TRBV7-8 to TRBJ1-6; D remains ambiguous. Trimming cost V 2 bases and J 11 bases, with 10 bases left between them. The length of the CDR3 is 13 residues. CDR1 and CDR2 (germline): SGHVS, FQNEAQ. CDR3 DNA sequence: TGTGCCAGCAGCTTAAATCGGGAGGCACCCCTCCACTTT. Its protein is CASSLNREAPLHF.

This clone occurred once. The chain carries TRBV11-2 and TRBJ2-7, with 7 bases that match TRBD2. The CDR3 totals 17 residues. With V trimmed by 6 bases and J by 4 bases, 18 bases remained unmatched. Per germline, CDR1 SGHAT and CDR2 FQNNGV. The CDR3 loop reads CASRPLREGRSLYEQYF. DNA for the CDR3: TGTGCCAGCAGACCGTTGAGGGAGGGAAGGTCTCTATACGAGCAGTACTTC. The variable domain in full, with the rest retrieved from reference TRBV11-2 and TRBJ2-7, is EAGVAQSPRYKIIEKRQSVAFWCNPISGHATLYWYQQILGQGPKLLIQFQNNGVVDDSQLPKDRFSAERLKGVDSTLKIQPAKLEDSAVYLCASRPLREGRSLYEQYFGPGTRLTVT.

This chain links TRBV11-3 with TRBJ1-2; D is unclear. The V gene lost 5 bases and the J gene lost 5 bases, with 12 bases spanning the gap. The CDR3 is 13 amino acids. Germline V gives CDR1 SGHNT, CDR2 YENEEA. As DNA, the CDR3 is TGTGCCAGCAGCCTGTCCGGGGTATATGGCTACACCTTC. Protein product: CASSLSGVYGYTF.

The chain uses TRBV11-3 and TRBJ2-2, with TRBD2 as a possible D gene (6 bases). This CDR3 comprises 14 residues. The germline gives CDR1 SGHNT, CDR2 YENEEA. V lost 6 bases, J lost 7 bases, and 15 bases lay in between. The CDR3 loop reads CASSTPRGSGELFF. The CDR3 DNA sequence: TGTGCCAGCAGTACCCCACGGGGGAGCGGGGAGCTGTTTTTT.

This rearrangement joins TRBV6-5 to TRBJ1-6; 9 nucleotides agree with TRBD1. Germline V gives CDR1 MNHEY, CDR2 SVGAGI. This CDR3 region has 14 residues. The V and J ends lost 6 bases and 7 bases, in that order; junction bases with no gene match: 4. The CDR3 sequence: CASSQGQGNSPLHF. The DNA for the CDR3 is TGTGCCAGCAGCCAGGGACAGGGAAATTCACCCCTCCACTTT.

This rearrangement joins TRBV19 to TRBJ1-1, with 7 bases identical to TRBD1. Trimming removed 7 bases from V and 4 bases from J; junction bases left unmatched: 15. Germline V lookup: CDR1 LNHDA, CDR2 SQIVND (reference sequence). The CDR3 has 16 residues. In DNA form, the CDR3 reads TGTGCCAGTATCAAGCGGGCAGGGGGTACTGGCACTGAAGCTTTCTTT. Translated, it gives CASIKRAGGTGTEAFF. The entire variable domain, with the rest obtained from reference TRBV19 and TRBJ1-1, is as follows: DGGITQSPKYLFRKEGQNVTLSCEQNLNHDAMYWYRQDPGQGLRLIYYSQIVNDFQKGDIAEGYSVSREKKESFPLTVTSAQKNPTAFYLCASIKRAGGTGTEAFFGQGTRLTVV.

This clone showed up just a few times. The chain carries TRBV4-1 and TRBJ1-2, with D possibly matching TRBD1 (6 bases). V was shortened by 4 bases and J by 4 bases, with 10 bases between the two germline ends. The CDR3 contains 13 residues. Germline V gene lookup returns CDR1 MGHRA and CDR2 YSYEKL. The CDR3 protein is CASSRQGGYGYTF. CDR3 coding DNA: TGCGCCAGCAGCCGGCAAGGGGGCTATGGCTACACCTTC.

This sequence joins TRBV19 and TRBJ2-1; 9 positions match TRBD2. This CDR3 comprises 16 residues. In germline, CDR1 is LNHDA, CDR2 SQIVND (reference sequence). Trimming cost V 6 bases and J 8 bases; bases outside gene matches: 14. The DNA for the CDR3 is TGTGCCAGTAGGGGCGGCGGGGGGGCTCCTGGGGATGAGCAGTTCTTC. Its translation: CASRGGGGAPGDEQFF.

The CDR3 here is CASSPGQRPYNEQFF. CDR3 DNA: TGTGCCAGTAGCCCGGGACAGCGACCCTACAATGAGCAGTTCTTC. The V gene is TRBV19, the J gene TRBJ2-1, with 7 bases that match TRBD1. The CDR3 is 15 residues long. The germline V gene has CDR1 LNHDA and CDR2 SQIVND (reference sequence). Germline trimming cut 6 bases from V and 2 bases from J; bases unmatched to any gene: 7.

The gene calls are TRBV28 and TRBJ1-2; 11 nucleotides agree with TRBD1. Germline values: CDR1 MDHEN, CDR2 SYDVKM. The CDR3 is 18 amino acids. V was pared by 5 bases and J by 1 base, with 12 bases of the junction left unmatched. CDR3 DNA: TGTGCCAGCAGTCGACCCCGGGACAGGGGGTACGATAACTATGGCTACACCTTC. Amino acid sequence: CASSRPRDRGYDNYGYTF.

V is TRBV19 and J is TRBJ2-4; possibly TRBD1 for D (6 bases). This CDR3 is 15 amino acids long. Trimming removed 4 bases at V and 0 bases at J, with 10 bases between. Germline V gene lookup returns CDR1 LNHDA and CDR2 SQIVND (reference sequence). The CDR3 protein is CASSSDRLAKNIQYF. The CDR3, as DNA: TGTGCCAGTAGTAGCGACAGGCTAGCCAAAAACATTCAGTACTTC. The variable domain in full, completed from reference TRBV19 and TRBJ2-4, reads DGGITQSPKYLFRKEGQNVTLSCEQNLNHDAMYWYRQDPGQGLRLIYYSQIVNDFQKGDIAEGYSVSREKKESFPLTVTSAQKNPTAFYLCASSSDRLAKNIQYFGAGTRLSVL.

The chain employs TRBV5-1 and TRBJ1-1; D gene uncertain. CDR1 is SGHRS, CDR2 YFSETQ, per germline. The CDR3 extends over 15 amino acids. Between the trimmed V and J ends, which lost 0 bases and 3 bases, there was a span of 12 bases. The chain's CDR3 is CASSLAVLMDTEAFF. CDR3 nucleotide sequence: TGCGCCAGCAGCTTGGCCGTCCTAATGGACACTGAAGCTTTCTTT.

CDR3 residues: CASSSHREGGYTF. For the CDR3, the DNA is TGTGCCAGCAGCTCCCACAGGGAAGGGGGCTACACCTTC. The chain has TRBV7-9 and TRBJ1-2; TRBD1 might be the D (6 bases). CDR1 is SEHNR, CDR2 FQNEAQ, per germline (reference sequence). CDR3 length: 13 residues. V lost 4 bases, J lost 8 bases, and 14 bases lay in between.

On this clone itself: Other DNA sequences in this sample translate to the same CDR3. This chain uses TRBV3-1 (or the pseudogene TRBV3-2) with TRBJ1-3, with 8 bases aligning to TRBD1. The CDR3 loop spans 15 amino acids. V trimming: 3 bases; J trimming: 2 bases; junction bases outside the gene matches: 3. In germline, CDR1 is LGHDT, CDR2 YNNKEL (reference sequence). The CDR3 DNA follows: TGTGCCAGCAGCCAGGGGACAGGTACTGGAAACACCATATATTTT. This sequence encodes CASSQGTGTGNTIYF.

J is TRBJ1-1 and V is TRBV5-4; D might be TRBD1 (6 bases). The germline CDR1 and CDR2 sequences are SGHNT and YYREEE (reference sequence). V lost 4 bases and J lost 6, with 19 bases in between. The CDR3 is made up of 15 amino acids. In DNA, the CDR3 is TGTGCCAGCAGCCCTGAACAGGGCCGGGCCCCTGAAGCTTTCTTT. Translated, it gives CASSPEQGRAPEAFF.

The gene calls are TRBV3-1 (or the pseudogene TRBV3-2) and TRBJ1-5; D perhaps matches TRBD1 (5 bases). This CDR3 has 15 residues. V was shortened by 1 base and J by 2 bases, with 9 bases between the two germline ends. Germline V lookup: CDR1 LGHDT, CDR2 YNNKEL (reference sequence). This CDR3 is CASSQGGGGNQPQHF. The CDR3 bases are TGTGCCAGCAGCCAAGGGGGCGGGGGCAATCAGCCCCAGCATTTT.

This chain joins TRBV24-1 and TRBJ1-2; 8 bases are a match to TRBD1. This CDR3 has 14 amino acids. Trimming took 4 bases from V and 4 from J; bases not matched to a gene: 4. Germline CDR1 KGHDR, CDR2 SFDVKD. The CDR3 region is CATSDSGQGYGYTF. DNA for the CDR3: TGTGCCACCAGTGACTCCGGACAGGGCTATGGCTACACCTTC.

The V call is TRBV12-3 or TRBV12-4, the J call TRBJ1-2, with D possibly TRBD1 on 6 matching bases. This CDR3 is 11 amino acids long. V was clipped by 6 bases and J by 8 bases, with 10 bases between them. The DNA of the CDR3 is TGTGCCAGCAGCCAGGGGAGAGGCTACACCTTC. Translation: CASSQGRGYTF.